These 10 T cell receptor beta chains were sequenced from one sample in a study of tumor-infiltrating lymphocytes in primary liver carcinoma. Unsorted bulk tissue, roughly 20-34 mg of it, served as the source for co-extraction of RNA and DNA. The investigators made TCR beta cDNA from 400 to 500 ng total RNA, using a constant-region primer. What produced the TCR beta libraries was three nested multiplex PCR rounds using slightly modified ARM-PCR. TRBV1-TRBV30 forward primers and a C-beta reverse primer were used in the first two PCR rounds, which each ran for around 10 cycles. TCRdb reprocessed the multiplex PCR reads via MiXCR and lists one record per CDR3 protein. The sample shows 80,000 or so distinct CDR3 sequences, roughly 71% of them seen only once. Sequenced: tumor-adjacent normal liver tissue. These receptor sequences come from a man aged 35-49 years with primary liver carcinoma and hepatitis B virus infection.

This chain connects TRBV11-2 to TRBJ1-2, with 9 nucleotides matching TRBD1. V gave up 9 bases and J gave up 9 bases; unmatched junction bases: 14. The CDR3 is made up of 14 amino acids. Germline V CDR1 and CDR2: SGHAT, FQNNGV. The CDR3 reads CASSVGTGLFRYTF. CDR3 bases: TGTGCCAGTAGCGTGGGGACAGGGCTATTTCGCTACACCTTC. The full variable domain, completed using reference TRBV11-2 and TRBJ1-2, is EAGVAQSPRYKIIEKRQSVAFWCNPISGHATLYWYQQILGQGPKLLIQFQNNGVVDDSQLPKDRFSAERLKGVDSTLKIQPAKLEDSAVYLCASSVGTGLFRYTFGSGTRLTVV.

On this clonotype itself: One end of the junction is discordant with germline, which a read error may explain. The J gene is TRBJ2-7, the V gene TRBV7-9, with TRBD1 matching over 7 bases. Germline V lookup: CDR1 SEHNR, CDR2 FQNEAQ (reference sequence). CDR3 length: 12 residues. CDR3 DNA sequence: TGTGTCAGCAGCCAGGGACAGAGCGAGCAATACTTC. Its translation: CVSSQGQSEQYF.

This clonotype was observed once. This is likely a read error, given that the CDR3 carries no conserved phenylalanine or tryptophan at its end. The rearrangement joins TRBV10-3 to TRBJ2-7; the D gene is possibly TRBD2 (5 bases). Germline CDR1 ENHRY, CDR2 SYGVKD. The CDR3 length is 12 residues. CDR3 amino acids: CVTRTDSNEQYL. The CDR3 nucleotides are TGTGTCACTAGGACGGACTCCAACGAGCAGTACCTC.

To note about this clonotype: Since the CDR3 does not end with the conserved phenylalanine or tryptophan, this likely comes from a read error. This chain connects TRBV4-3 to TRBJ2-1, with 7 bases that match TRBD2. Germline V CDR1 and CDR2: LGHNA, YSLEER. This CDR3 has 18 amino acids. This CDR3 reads CASSLDWTSGRAWNEQFS. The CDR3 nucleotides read TGTGCCAGCAGTCTGGATTGGACTAGTGGGAGGGCCTGGAATGAGCAGTTCTCC.

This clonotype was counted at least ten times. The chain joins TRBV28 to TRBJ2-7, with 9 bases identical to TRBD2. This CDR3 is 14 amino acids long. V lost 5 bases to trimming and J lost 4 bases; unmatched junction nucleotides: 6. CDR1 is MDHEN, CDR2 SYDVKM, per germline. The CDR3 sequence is CASSPLAGVYEQYF. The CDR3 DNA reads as TGTGCCAGCAGTCCCTTAGCGGGAGTTTACGAGCAGTACTTC.

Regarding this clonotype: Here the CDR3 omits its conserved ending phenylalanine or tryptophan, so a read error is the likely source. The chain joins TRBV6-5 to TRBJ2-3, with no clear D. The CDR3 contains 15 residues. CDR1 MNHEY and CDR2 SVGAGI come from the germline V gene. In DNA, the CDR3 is TGTGCCTGCAGTTACTCGAACCACGTCACAGATACGCAGTATTCT. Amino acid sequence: CACSYSNHVTDTQYS.

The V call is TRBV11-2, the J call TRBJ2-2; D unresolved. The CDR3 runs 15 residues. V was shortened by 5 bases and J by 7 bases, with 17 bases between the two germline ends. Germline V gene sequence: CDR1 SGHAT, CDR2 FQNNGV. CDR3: CASSPSREIIGELFF. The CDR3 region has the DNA TGTGCCAGCAGCCCCAGTAGGGAAATAATCGGGGAGCTGTTTTTT.

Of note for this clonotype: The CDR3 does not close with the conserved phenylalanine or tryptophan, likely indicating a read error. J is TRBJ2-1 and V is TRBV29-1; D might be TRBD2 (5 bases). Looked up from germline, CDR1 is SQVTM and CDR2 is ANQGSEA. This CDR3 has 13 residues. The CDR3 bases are TGTAGCGTTGGGATCCCGTTTCGAAATGAGCAGTTCTTA. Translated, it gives CSVGIPFRNEQFL.

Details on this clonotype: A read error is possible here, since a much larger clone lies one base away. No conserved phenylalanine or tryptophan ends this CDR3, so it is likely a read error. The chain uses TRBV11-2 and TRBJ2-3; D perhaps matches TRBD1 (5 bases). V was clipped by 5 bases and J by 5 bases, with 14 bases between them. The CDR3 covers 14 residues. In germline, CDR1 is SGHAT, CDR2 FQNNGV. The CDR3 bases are TGTGCCAGCAGCCTCCAGGGCCGGGTAGATACGCAGTATTCT. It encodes CASSLQGRVDTQYS.

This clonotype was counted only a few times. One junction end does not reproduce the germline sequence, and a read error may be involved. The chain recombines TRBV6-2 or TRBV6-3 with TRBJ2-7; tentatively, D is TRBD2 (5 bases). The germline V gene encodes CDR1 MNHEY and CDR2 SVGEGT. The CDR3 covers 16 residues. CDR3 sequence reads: CASSYSTPSLPYEQYF. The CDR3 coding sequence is TGTGCCAGTAGTTACTCGACTCCTAGCCTGCCCTACGAGCAGTACTTC.